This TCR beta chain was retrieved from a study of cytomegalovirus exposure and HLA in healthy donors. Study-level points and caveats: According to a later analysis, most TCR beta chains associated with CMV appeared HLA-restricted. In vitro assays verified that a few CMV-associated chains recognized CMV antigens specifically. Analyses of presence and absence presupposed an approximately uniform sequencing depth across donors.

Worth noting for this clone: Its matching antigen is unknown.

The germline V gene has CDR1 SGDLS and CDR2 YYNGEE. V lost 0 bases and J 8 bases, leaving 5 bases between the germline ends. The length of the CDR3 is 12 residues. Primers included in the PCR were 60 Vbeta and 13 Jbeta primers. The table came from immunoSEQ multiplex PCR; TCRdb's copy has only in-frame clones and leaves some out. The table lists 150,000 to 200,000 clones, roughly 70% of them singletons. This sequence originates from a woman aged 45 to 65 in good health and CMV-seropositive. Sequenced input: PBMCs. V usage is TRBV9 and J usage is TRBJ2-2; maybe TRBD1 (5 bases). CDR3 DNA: TGTGCCAGCAGCGTAGGACAGGGGGAGCTGTTTTTT. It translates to CASSVGQGELFF.